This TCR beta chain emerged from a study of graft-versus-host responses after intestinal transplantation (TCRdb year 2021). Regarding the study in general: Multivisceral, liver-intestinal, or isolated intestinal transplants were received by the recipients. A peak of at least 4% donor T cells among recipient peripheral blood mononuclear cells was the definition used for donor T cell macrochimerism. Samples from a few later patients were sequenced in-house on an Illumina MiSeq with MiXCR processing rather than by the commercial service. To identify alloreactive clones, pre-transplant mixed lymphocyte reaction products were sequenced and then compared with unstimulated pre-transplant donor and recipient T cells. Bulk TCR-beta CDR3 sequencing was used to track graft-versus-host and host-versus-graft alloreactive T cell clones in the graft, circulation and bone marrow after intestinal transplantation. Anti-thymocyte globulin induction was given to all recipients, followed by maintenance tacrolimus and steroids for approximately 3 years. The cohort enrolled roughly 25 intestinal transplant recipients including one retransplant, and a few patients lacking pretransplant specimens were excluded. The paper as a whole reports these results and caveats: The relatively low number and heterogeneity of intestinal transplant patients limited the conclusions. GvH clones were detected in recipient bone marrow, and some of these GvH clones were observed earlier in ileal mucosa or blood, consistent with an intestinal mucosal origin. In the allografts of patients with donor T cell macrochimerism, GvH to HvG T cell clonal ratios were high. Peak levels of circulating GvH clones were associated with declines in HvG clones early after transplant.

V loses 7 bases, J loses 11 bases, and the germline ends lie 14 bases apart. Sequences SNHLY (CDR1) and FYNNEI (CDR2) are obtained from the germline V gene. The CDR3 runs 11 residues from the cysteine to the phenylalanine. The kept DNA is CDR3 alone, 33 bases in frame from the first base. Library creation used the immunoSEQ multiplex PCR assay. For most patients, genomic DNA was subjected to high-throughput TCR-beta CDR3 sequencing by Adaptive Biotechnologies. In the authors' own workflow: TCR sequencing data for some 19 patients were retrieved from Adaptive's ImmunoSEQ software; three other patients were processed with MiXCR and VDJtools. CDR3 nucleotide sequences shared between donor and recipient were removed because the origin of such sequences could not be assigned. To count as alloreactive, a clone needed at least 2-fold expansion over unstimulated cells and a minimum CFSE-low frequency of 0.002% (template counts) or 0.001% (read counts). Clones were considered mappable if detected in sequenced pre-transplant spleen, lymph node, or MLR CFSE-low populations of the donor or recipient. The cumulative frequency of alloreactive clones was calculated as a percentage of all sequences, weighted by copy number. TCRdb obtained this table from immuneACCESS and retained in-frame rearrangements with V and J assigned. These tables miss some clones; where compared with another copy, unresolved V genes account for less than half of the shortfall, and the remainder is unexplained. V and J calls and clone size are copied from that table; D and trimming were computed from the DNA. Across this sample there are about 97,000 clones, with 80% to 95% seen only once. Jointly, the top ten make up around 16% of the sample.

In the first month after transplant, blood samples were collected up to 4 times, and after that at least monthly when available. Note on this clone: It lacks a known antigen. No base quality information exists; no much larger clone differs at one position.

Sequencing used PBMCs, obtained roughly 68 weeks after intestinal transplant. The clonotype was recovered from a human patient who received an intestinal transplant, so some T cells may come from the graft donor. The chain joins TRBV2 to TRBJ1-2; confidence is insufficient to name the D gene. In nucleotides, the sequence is TGTGCCAGCATACCGGCAGCACCTTACACCTTC. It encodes CASIPAAPYTF.